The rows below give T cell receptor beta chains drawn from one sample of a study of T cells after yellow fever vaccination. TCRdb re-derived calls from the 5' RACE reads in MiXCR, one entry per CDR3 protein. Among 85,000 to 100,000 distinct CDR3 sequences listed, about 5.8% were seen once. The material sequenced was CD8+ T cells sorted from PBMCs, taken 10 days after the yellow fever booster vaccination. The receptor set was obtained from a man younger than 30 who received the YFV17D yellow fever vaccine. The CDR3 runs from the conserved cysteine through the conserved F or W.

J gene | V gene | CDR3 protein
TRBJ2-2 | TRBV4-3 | CASSPTVAGELFF
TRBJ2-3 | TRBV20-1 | CRARRRGTDTQYF
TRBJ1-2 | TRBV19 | CASSIFPPGVYGYTF
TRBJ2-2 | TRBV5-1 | CASSSATGPNTGELFF
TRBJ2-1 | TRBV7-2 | CASSLEGQVYNEQFF
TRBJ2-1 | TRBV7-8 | CASSLGFLDRGYNEQFF
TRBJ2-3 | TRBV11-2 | CASSLVPLAGGDTQYF
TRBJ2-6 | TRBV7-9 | CASSSDLSGANVLTF
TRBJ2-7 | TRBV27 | CASSKGGAHEQYF
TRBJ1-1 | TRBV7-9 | CASSRRDRMNTEAFF
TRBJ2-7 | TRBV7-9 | CASSESPAVSSYEQYF
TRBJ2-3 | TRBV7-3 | CASSPLLGQETMGHTDTQYF
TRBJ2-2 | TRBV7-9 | CASSAGTEELFF
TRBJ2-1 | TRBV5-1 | CASSLAPYDEQFF
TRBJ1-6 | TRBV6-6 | CASSRALVENSPLHF
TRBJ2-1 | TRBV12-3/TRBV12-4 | CASSPGAERGSQGTYNEQFF
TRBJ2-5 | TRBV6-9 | CASSYRERGFLETQYF
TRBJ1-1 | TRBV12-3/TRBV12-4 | CASRSQGSNTEAFF
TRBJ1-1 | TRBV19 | CASHYGSNMDGNTEAFF
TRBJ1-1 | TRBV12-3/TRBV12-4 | CASSLDQGGLEAFF
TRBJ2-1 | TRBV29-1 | CSVEGQRNYNEQFF
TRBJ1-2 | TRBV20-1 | CSAREKTGNYGYTF
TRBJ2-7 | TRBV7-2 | CASSLAGGTVEQYF
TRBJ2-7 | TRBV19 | CASSIGPSETYEQYF
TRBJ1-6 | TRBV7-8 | CASSDPGQGSNSPLHF
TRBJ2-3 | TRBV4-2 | CASSVGTSGGADTQYF
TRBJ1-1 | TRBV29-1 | CSVEFRLNTEAFF
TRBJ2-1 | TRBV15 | CATSPRVEGPNEQFF
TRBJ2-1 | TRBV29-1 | CSVEDRAEEQFF
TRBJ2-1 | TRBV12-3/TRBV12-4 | CASSLLMGVRAYNEQFF
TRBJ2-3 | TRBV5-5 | CANHPPGLATDTQYF
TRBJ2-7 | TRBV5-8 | CASSGRQSSYEQYF
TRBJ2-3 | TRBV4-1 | CASSQSTLANTDTQYF
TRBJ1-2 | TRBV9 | CASSGVWVDGYTF
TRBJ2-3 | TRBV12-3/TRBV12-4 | CASNIQGWDTQYF
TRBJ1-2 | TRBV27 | CASSPLDRGHIHGYTF
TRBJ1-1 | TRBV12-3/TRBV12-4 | CASSLDSLLNTEAFF
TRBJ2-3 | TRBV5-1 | CASNFQNTDTQYF
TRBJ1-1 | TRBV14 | CASSQGQSEAFF
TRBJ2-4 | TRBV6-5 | CASSYGDKNIQYF
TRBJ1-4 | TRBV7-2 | CASSFSRAFVEKLFF
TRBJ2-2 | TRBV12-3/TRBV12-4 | CASSFRAGVTGELFF
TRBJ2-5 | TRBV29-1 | CSADDREGRETQYF
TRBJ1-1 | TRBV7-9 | CASSLTSGLGTEAFF
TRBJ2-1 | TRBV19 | CASRGQGQFF